Listed below are T cell receptor beta chains from one sample, sequenced in a study of beta chain features in type 1 diabetes. The protocol was immunoSEQ multiplex PCR, while the TCRdb copy is restricted to in-frame clones and leaves out a portion. The data show hundreds of thousands of clones, 8% seen once. The sequenced sample consisted of central memory CD4+ T cells from blood. The receptor set was obtained from a young woman in good health. Each CDR3 is given without its conserved first and last residue. A D gene is named only where the DNA matches it firmly. Clone size is given for some rows only: seen once, a few or many times, or a class if the clone is expanded.

clone_size	d_call	v_call	j_call	cdr3_length	cdr3_aa
.	.	TRBV28	TRBJ1-3	12	ASTTGSSGNTIY
few	TRBD1	TRBV9	TRBJ1-4	13	ASSVDGTANEKLF
many	TRBD1	TRBV2	TRBJ2-7	13	ASRETGTGGDEQY
.	TRBD1	TRBV4-2	TRBJ1-1	14	ASSQIMTGGYTEAF
many	.	TRBV7-2	TRBJ2-3	13	ASSLGANRWDTQY
.	.	TRBV11-2	TRBJ2-7	9	ASSLMVEQY
few	.	TRBV7-2	TRBJ2-5	13	ASSLFNGIGETQY
many	.	TRBV28	TRBJ2-1	13	ASSATGRGYNEQF
many	.	TRBV28	TRBJ2-7	10	ASSRRTNEQY
.	.	TRBV7-2	TRBJ2-4	11	ASGRETQDIQY
.	.	TRBV25-1	TRBJ2-2	14	ASSVGARRDAGELF
.	.	TRBV29-1	TRBJ1-1	11	SATLGVWTEAF
.	.	TRBV29-1	TRBJ1-2	10	SPRVRRRGYT
few	.	TRBV6-1	TRBJ1-1	14	ASSALPGLRNTEAF